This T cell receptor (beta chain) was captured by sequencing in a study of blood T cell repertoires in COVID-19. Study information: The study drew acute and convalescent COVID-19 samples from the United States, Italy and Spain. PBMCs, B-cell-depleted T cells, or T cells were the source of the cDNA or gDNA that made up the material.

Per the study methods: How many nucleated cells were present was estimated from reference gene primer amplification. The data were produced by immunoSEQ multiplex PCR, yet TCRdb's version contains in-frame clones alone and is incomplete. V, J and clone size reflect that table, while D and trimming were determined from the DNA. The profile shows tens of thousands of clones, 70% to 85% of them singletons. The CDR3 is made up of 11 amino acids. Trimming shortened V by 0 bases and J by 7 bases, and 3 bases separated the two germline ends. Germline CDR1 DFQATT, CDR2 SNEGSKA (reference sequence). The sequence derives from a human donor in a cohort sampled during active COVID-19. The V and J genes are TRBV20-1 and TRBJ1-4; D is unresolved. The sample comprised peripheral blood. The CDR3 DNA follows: TGCAGTGCTAGAGAGAGTGAAAAACTGTTTTTT. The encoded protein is CSARESEKLFF.